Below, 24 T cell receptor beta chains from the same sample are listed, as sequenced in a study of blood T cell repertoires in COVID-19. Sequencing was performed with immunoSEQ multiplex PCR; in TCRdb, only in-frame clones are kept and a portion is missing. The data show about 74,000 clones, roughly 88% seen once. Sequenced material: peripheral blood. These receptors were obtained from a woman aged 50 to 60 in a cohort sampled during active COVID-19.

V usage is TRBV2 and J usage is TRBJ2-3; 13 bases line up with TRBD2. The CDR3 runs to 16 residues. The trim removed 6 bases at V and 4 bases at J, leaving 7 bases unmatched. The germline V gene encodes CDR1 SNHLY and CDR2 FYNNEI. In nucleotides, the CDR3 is TGTGCCAGCAGCCTGGGACTAGCGGGATGGGCAGATACGCAGTATTTT. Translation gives CASSLGLAGWADTQYF.

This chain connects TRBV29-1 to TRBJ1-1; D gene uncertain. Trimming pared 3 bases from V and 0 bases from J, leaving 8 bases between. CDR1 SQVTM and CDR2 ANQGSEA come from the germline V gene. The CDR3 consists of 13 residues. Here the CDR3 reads CSVEWGVNTEAFF. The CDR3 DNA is TGCAGCGTTGAGTGGGGAGTGAACACTGAAGCTTTCTTT.

The chain's CDR3 is CASSQGRDTEAFF. CDR3 nucleotide sequence: TGTGCCAGCAGCCAAGGGAGGGACACTGAAGCTTTCTTT. V usage is TRBV3-1 (or the pseudogene TRBV3-2) and J usage is TRBJ1-1; D gene ambiguous. Deletions cut 1 base from V and 3 bases from J, with 6 bases between. The CDR3 totals 13 residues. Germline assignment: CDR1 LGHDT and CDR2 YNNKEL (reference sequence).

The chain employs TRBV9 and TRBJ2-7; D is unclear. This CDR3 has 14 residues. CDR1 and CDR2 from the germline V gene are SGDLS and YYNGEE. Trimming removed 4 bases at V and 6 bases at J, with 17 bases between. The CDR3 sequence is CASSPSWANGEQYF. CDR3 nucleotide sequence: TGTGCCAGCAGCCCATCCTGGGCAAATGGCGAGCAGTACTTC.

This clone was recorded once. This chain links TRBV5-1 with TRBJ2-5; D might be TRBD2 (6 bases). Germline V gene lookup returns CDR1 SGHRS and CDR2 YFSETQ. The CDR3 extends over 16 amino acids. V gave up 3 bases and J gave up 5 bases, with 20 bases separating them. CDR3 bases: TGCGCCAGCAGCTCTGGGGCTAGCGCCAAAAGGGAGACCCAGTACTTC. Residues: CASSSGASAKRETQYF.

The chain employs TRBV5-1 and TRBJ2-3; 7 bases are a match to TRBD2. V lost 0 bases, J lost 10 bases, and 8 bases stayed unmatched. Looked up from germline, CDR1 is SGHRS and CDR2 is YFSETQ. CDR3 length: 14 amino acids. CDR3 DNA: TGCGCCAGCAGCTTGGATGGGGGGGAGACAGCGCAGTATTTT. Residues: CASSLDGGETAQYF.

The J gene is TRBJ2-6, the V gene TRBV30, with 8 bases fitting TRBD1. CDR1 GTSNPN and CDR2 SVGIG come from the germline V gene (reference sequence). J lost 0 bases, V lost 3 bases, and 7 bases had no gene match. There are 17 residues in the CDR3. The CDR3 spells CAWRGGQVLSGANVLTF. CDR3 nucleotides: TGTGCCTGGAGGGGGGGACAGGTACTCTCTGGGGCCAACGTCCTGACTTTC.

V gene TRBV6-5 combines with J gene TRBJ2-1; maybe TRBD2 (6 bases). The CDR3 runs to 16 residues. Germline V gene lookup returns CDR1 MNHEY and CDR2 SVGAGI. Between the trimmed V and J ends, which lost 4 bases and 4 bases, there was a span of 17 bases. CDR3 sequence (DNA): TGTGCCAGCAGTTCGCGCGGGACTTCCAGTTACAATGAGCAGTTCTTC. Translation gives CASSSRGTSSYNEQFF.

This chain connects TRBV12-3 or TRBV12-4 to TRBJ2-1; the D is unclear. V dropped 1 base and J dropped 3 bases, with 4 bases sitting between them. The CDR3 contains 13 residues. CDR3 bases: TGTGCCAGCAGTTTAGTTAGCTACAATGAGCAGTTCTTC. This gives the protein CASSLVSYNEQFF.

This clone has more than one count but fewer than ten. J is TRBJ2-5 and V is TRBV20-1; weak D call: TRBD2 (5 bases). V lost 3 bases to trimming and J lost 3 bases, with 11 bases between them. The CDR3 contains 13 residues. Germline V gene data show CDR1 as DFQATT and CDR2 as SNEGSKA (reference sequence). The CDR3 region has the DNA TGCAGTGCTAGTCCGGCCGGGAAAGAGACCCAGTACTTC. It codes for CSASPAGKETQYF.

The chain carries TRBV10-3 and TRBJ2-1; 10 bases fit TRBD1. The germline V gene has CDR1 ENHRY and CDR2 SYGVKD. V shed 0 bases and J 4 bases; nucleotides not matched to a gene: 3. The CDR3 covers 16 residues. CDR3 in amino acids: CAISESPGQGYNEQFF. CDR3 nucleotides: TGTGCCATCAGTGAGTCACCGGGACAGGGGTACAATGAGCAGTTCTTC.

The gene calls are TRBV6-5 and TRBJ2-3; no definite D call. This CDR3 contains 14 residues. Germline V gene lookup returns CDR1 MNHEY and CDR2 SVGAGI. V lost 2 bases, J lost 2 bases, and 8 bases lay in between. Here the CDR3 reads CASSYKEATDTQYF. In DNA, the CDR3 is TGTGCCAGCAGTTACAAAGAGGCCACAGATACGCAGTATTTT.

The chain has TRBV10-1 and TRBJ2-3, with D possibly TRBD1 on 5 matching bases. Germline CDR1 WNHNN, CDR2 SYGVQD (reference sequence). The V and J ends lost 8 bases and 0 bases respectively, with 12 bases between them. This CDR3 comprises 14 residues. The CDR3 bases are TGCGCCAGCGGAACACAGGAAAGCACAGATACGCAGTATTTT. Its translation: CASGTQESTDTQYF.

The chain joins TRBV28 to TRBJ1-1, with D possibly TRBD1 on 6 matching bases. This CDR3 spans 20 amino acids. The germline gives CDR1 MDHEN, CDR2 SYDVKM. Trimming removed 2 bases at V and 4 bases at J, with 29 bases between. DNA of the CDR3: TGTGCCAGCAGTTTAAACCGTTTGAGGTTACCAGGGGAAGGGAGCACTGAAGCTTTCTTT. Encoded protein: CASSLNRLRLPGEGSTEAFF.

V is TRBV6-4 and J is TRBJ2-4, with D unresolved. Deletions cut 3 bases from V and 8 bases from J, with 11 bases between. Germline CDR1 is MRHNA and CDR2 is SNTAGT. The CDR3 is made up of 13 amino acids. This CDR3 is CASSDYHGDIQYF. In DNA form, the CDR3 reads TGTGCCAGCAGTGATTACCACGGAGACATTCAGTACTTC.

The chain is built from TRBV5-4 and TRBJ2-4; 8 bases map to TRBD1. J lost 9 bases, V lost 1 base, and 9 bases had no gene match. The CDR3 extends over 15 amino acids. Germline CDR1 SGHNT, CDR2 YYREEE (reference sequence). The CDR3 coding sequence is TGTGCCAGCAGCTTGCAACAGGGGGAGACGGGCATTCAGTACTTC. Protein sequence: CASSLQQGETGIQYF.

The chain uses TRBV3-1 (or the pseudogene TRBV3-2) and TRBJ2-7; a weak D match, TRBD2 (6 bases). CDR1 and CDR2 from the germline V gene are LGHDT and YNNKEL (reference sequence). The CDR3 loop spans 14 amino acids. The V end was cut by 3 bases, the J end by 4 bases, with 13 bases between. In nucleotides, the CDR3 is TGTGCCAGCAGCCATCAAGGCGGAGGGTACGAGCAGTACTTC. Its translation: CASSHQGGGYEQYF.

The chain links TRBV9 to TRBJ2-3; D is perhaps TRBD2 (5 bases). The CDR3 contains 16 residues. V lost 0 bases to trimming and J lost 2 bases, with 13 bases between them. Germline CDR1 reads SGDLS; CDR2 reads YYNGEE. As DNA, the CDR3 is TGTGCCAGCAGCGTAGGAGGCAGACTACCCACAGATACGCAGTATTTT. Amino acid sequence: CASSVGGRLPTDTQYF.

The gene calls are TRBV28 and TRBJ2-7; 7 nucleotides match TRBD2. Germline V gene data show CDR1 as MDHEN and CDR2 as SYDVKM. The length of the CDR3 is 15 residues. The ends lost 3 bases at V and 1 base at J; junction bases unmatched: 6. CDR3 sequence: CASSLSSGTSYEQYF. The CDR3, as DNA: TGTGCCAGCAGTTTGAGCAGCGGGACTTCCTACGAGCAGTACTTC.

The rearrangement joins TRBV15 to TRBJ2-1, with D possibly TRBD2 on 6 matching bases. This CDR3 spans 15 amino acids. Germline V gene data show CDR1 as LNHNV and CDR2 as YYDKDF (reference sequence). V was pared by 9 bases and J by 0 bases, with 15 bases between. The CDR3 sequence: CATRAEEGSYNEQFF. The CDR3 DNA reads TGTGCCACGAGGGCGGAGGAGGGCTCCTACAATGAGCAGTTCTTC.

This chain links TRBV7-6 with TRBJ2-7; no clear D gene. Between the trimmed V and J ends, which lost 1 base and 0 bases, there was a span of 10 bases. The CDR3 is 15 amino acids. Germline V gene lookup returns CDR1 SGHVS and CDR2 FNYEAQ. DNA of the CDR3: TGTGCCAGCAGCTTAGATAACAGCTTCTCCTACGAGCAGTACTTC. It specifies CASSLDNSFSYEQYF.

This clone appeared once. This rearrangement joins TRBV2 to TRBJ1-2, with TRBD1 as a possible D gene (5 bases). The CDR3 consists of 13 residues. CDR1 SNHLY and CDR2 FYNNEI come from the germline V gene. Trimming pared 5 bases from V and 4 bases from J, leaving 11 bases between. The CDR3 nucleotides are TGTGCCAGCAGTTCGACAGATATCTATGGCTACACCTTC. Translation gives CASSSTDIYGYTF.

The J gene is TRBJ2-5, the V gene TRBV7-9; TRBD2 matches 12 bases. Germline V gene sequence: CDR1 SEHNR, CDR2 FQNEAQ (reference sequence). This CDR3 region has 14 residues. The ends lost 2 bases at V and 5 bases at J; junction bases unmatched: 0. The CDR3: CASSLLAGGETQYF. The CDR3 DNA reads TGTGCCAGCAGCTTACTAGCGGGAGGGGAGACCCAGTACTTC.

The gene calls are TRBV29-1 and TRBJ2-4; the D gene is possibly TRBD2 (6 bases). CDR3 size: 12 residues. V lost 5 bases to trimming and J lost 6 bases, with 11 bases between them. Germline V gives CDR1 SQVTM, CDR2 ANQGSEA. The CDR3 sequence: CSVTGAANIQYF. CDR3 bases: TGCAGCGTTACGGGAGCGGCAAACATTCAGTACTTC.